This note documents a single T cell receptor beta chain sequence. This record comes from a study of shared clonotypes between healthy human individuals. Per the germline V gene, CDR1 is SGDLS and CDR2 is YYNGEE. This CDR3 is 14 amino acids long. The V gene lost 0 bases and the J gene lost 1 base, with 7 bases spanning the gap. Only in-frame clones appear in the TCRdb table, and some are missing; sequencing was by immunoSEQ multiplex PCR. The sample lists 2 million to 3 million clones; more than 85% were seen once. The origin of this receptor is a man aged 18 to 29 in good health. Some clones in this sample may be carry-over from other donors' samples. What was sequenced was naive CD4+ T cells from PBMCs. Subset defined: CD45RA+ positively selected. The chain is built from TRBV9 and TRBJ2-5, with D maybe TRBD1 (5 bases). CDR3: CASSVGQLQETQYF. The CDR3 nucleotides are TGTGCCAGCAGCGTAGGACAGCTCCAAGAGACCCAGTACTTC.